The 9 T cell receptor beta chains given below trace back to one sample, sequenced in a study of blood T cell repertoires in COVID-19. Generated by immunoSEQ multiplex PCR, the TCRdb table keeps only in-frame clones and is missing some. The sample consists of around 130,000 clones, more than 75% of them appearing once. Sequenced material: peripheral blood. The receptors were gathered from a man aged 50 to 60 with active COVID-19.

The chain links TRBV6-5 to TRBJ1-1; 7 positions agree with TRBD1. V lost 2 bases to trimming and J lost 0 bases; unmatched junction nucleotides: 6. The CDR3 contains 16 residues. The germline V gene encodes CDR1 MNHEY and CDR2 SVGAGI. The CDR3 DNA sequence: TGTGCCAGCAGTTACCAGCCAGGGGGAGTGAACACTGAAGCTTTCTTT. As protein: CASSYQPGGVNTEAFF.

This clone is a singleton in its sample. The CDR3 sequence: CASSQRDRGNTEAFF. The CDR3 nucleotides are TGTGCCAGCAGCCAACGGGACAGGGGGAACACTGAAGCTTTCTTT. This rearrangement joins TRBV7-8 to TRBJ1-1, with 10 bases fitting TRBD1. The germline V gene encodes CDR1 SGHVS and CDR2 FQNEAQ. Trimming at V came to 5 bases and at J to 1 base, leaving 4 bases not matched to a gene. The CDR3 is 15 residues long. Supplemented by reference TRBV7-8 and TRBJ1-1, the full variable domain reads GAGVSQSPRYKVAKRGQDVALRCDPISGHVSLFWYQQALGQGPEFLTYFQNEAQLDKSGLPSDRFFAERPEGSVSTLKIQRTQQEDSAVYLCASSQRDRGNTEAFFGQGTRLTVV.

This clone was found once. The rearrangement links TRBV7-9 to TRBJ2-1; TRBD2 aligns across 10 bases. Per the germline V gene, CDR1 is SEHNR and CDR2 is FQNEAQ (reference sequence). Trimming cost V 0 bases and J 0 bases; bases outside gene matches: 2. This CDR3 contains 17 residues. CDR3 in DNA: TGTGCCAGCAGCTTAGCTTTAGCGGGGGGCTCCTACAATGAGCAGTTCTTC. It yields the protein CASSLALAGGSYNEQFF.

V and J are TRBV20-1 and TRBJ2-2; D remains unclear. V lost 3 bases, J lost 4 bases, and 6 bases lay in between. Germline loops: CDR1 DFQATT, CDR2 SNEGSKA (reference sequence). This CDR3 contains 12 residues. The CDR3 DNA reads TGCAGTGCTAGTTTGAGCACCGGGGAGCTGTTTTTT. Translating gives CSASLSTGELFF.

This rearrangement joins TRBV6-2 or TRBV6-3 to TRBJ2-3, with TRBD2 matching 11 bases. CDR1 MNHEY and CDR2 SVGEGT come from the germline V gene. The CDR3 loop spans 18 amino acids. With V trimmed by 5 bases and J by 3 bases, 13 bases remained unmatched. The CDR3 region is CASSPNSKLAGATDTQYF. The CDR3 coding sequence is TGTGCCAGCAGTCCAAACTCAAAACTAGCGGGAGCGACAGATACGCAGTATTTT.

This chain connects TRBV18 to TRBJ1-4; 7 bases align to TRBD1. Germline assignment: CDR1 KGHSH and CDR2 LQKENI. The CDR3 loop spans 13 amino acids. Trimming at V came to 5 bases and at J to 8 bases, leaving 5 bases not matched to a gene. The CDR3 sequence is CASSSGQVEKLFF. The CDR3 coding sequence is TGTGCCAGCTCATCAGGACAGGTGGAAAAACTGTTTTTT.

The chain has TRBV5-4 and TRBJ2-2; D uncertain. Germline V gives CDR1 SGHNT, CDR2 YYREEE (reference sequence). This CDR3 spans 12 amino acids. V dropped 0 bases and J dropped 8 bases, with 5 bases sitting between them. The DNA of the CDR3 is TGTGCCAGCAGCTTGGTGGCAGGGGAGCTGTTTTTT. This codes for CASSLVAGELFF.

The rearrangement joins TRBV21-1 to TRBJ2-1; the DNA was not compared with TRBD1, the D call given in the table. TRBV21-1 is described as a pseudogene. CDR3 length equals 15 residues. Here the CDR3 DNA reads TGTGCCAGCAGCAAAGGGAAGACATACTACAATGAGCAGTTCTTC. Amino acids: CASSKGKTYYNEQFF.

CDR3 nucleotides: TGCGCCAGCCAGGACAGGGGGGGCACAGATACGCAGTATTTT. Its protein product is CASQDRGGTDTQYF. The chain joins TRBV5-1 to TRBJ2-3; 10 nucleotides agree with TRBD1. V shed 7 bases and J 1 base; nucleotides not matched to a gene: 3. From germline, CDR1 is SGHRS and CDR2 YFSETQ. This CDR3 contains 14 residues.